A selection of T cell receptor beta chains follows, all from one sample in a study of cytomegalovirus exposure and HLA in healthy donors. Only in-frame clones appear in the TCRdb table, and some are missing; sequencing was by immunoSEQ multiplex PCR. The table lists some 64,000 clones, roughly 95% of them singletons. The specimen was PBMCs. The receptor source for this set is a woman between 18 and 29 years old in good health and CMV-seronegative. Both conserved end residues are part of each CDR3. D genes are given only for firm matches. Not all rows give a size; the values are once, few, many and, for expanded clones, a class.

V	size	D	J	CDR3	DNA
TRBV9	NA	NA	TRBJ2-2	CASSPHRNTGELFF	TGTGCCAGCAGCCCACATCGGAACACCGGGGAGCTGTTTTTT
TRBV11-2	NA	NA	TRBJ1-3	CASRLGVVGGNTIYF	TGTGCCAGCCGCCTCGGGGTTGTAGGTGGAAACACCATATATTTT
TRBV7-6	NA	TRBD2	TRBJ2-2	CGSSLVPSGSENTGELFF	TGTGGCAGCAGCTTAGTGCCTAGCGGGAGTGAGAACACCGGGGAGCTGTTTTTT
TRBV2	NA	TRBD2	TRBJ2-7	CASRTTSGVYEQYF	TGTGCCAGCAGGACGACTAGCGGGGTCTACGAGCAGTACTTC
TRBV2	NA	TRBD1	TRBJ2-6	CASSEGQTGANVLTF	TGTGCCAGCAGTGAGGGACAGACCGGGGCCAACGTCCTGACTTTC
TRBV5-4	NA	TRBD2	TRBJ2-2	CASSPGGGGAGTGELFF	TGTGCCAGCAGCCCCGGAGGCGGGGGGGCCGGGACCGGGGAGCTGTTTTTT
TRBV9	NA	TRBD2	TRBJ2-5	CASSVVGWGGETQYF	TGTGCCAGCAGCGTAGTCGGCTGGGGAGGGGAGACCCAGTACTTC
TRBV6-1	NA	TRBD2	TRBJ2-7	CASRTSGSSYEQYF	TGTGCCAGCAGGACTAGCGGGAGCTCCTACGAGCAGTACTTC
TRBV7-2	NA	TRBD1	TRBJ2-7	CASSPRDRVSYEQYF	TGTGCCAGCAGCCCCCGGGACAGGGTCTCCTACGAGCAGTACTTC
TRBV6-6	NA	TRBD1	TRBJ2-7	CASSYGARGRVEQYF	TGTGCCAGCAGTTACGGGGCTAGGGGGCGTGTCGAGCAGTACTTC
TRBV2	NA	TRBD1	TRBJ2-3	CASGGQGVWDTQYF	TGTGCCAGCGGGGGACAGGGGGTTTGGGATACGCAGTATTTT
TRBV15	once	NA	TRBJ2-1	CATSREGGQGRFF	TGTGCCACCAGCAGAGAGGGGGGGCAGGGGAGGTTCTTC
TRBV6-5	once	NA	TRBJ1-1	CASSPRGGGSAEAFF	TGTGCCAGCAGTCCCCGCGGGGGGGGCTCTGCTGAAGCTTTCTTT
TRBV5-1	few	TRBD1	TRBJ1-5	CASSLDRGQPQHF	TGCGCCAGCAGCTTGGACAGGGGGCAGCCCCAGCATTTT
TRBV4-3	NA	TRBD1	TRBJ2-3	CASSQAFGTGGTDTQYF	TGCGCCAGCAGCCAAGCTTTCGGGACAGGGGGCACAGATACGCAGTATTTT
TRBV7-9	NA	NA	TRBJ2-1	CASSTGSWGDEQFF	TGTGCCAGCAGCACGGGAAGTTGGGGGGATGAGCAGTTCTTC
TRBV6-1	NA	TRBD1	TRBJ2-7	CASSEDRGYRPEQYF	TGTGCCAGCAGTGAAGACAGGGGCTATAGACCCGAGCAGTACTTC
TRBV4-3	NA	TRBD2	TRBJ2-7	CASSQGLAGGPSYEQYF	TGCGCCAGCAGCCAGGGACTAGCGGGGGGCCCGTCCTACGAGCAGTACTTC
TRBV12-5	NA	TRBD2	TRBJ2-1	CASSNRVSREVNEQFF	TGTGCTAGTTCCAATCGCGTCTCGCGGGAGGTCAATGAGCAGTTCTTC
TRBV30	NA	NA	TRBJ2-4	CAWKGDKNIQYF	TGTGCCTGGAAAGGGGACAAAAACATTCAGTACTTC
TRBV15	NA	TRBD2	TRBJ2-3	CATKSGALTDTQYF	TGTGCCACCAAGAGCGGGGCCCTCACAGATACGCAGTATTTT
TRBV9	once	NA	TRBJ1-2	CASSVGEPYGYTF	TGTGCCAGCAGCGTAGGAGAGCCATATGGCTACACCTTC
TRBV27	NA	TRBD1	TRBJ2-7	CASSFLVTGGSYEQYF	TGTGCCAGCAGTTTCCTCGTAACAGGGGGCTCCTACGAGCAGTACTTC